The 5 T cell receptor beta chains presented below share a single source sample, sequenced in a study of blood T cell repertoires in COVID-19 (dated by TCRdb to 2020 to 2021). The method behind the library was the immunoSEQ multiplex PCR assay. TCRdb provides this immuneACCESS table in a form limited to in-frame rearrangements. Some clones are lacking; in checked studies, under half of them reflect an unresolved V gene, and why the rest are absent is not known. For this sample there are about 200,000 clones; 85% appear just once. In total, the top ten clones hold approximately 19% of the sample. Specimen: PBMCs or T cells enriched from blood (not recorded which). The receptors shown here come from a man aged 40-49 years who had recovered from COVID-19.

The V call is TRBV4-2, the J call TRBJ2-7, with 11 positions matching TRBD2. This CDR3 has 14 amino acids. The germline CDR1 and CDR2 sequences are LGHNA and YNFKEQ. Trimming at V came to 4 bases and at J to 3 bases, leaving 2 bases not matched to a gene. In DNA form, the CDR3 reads TGTGCCAGCAGCCGTACTAGCGGGAGCTACGAGCAGTACTTC. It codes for CASSRTSGSYEQYF.

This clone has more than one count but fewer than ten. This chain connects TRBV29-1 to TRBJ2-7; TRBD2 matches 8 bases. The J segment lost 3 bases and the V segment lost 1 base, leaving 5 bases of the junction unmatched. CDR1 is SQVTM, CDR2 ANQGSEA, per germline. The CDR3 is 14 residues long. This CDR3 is CSVEGSAGDYEQYF. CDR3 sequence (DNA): TGCAGCGTTGAAGGATCAGCGGGAGACTACGAGCAGTACTTC.

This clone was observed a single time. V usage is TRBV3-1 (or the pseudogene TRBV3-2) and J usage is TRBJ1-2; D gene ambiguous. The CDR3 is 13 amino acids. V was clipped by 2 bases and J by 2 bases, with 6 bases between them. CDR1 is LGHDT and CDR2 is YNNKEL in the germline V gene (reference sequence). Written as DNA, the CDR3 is TGTGCCAGCAGCCAATCGAGGAACTATGGCTACACCTTC. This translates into CASSQSRNYGYTF.

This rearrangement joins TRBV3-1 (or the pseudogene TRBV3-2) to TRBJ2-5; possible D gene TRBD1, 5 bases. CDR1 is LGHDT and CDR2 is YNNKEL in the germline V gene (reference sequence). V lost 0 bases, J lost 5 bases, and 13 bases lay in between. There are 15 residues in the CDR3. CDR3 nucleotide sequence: TGTGCCAGCAGCCAAGATCCCCTAGGGGATGAGACCCAGTACTTC. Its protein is CASSQDPLGDETQYF.

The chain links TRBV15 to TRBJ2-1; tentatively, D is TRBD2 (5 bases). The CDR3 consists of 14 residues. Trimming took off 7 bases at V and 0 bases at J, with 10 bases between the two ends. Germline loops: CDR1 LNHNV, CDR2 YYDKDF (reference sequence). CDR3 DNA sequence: TGTGCCACCACCCCGGGGAGCTCCTACAATGAGCAGTTCTTC. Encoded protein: CATTPGSSYNEQFF.